This TCR beta chain appears in the sequencing data of a study of CD8+ T cells in alopecia areata. Per the germline V gene, CDR1 is SEHNR and CDR2 is FQNEAQ (reference sequence). The trim removed 3 bases at V and 7 bases at J, leaving 11 bases unmatched. The CDR3 runs 17 residues. Sequencing relied on a cDNA template that was reverse transcribed from extracted RNA. Assay: immunoSEQ multiplex PCR; the TCRdb copy retains only in-frame clones and omits some. This table has about 37,000 clones, around 50% appearing once. About this clone: Its antigen is currently unknown.

Regarding the study as a whole: More clonal than normal scalp was lesional scalp, particularly alopecia totalis/universalis. Clarity of TCR sharing across patients fell short of that in mice, possibly HLA-related.

CD4+ cells underwent sorting into CD25+CD127- cells for five patients. Sequenced input: CD4+ Tregs sorted from blood. The rearrangement joins TRBV7-9 to TRBJ2-6; 8 bases line up with TRBD2. This clonotype originated in a human donor with alopecia areata. CDR3 loop: CASSFGSGALGANVLTF. CDR3 nucleotide sequence: TGTGCCAGCAGCTTTGGTAGCGGGGCTCTGGGCGCCAACGTCCTGACTTTC.